The rows below give T cell receptor beta chains drawn from one sample of a study of human T cells and chemical hapten exposure. TCRdb re-called the RACE reads with MiXCR, one entry per CDR3 protein. The data show 150,000 to 200,000 distinct CDR3 sequences, with about 15% seen just once and less than 2% held by the top ten. Material: whole blood, obtained in connection with sensitization to the hapten diphenylcyclopropenone (DPC). Receptor source: a woman in her twenties or thirties with alopecia areata. Some clones in this sample may be carry-over from other donors' samples. The CDR3 runs from the conserved cysteine through the conserved F or W. The D gene is left open where the match is weak. Some rows mark clone size as missing; the rest say once, few, many or name a class of expanded clone.

>many|TRBJ1-5|.|TRBV6-2/TRBV6-3
TGTGCCAGCAGTTATCGAGGGGATCAGCCCCAGCATTTT
CASSYRGDQPQHF
>.|TRBJ2-7|TRBD1|TRBV12-3/TRBV12-4
TGTGCCAGCCGCCCCGGGACAGGGGGCTACGAGCAGTACTTC
CASRPGTGGYEQYF
>few|TRBJ2-7|.|TRBV28
TGTGCCAGCAGCCGCCCGCCGGGGAATTCCTACGAGCAGTACTTC
CASSRPPGNSYEQYF
>many|TRBJ2-3|.|TRBV19
TGTGCCAGTAGTCCAGAGGACCGTAGCACAGATACGCAGTATTTT
CASSPEDRSTDTQYF
>few|TRBJ2-2|.|TRBV9
TGTGCCAGCAGCCCCCTGGGGCGGAACACCGGGGAGCTGTTTTTT
CASSPLGRNTGELFF
>few|TRBJ1-2|TRBD1|TRBV4-3
TGCGCCAGCAGCCGGGAGGAGACAGGGGGCCCCCCCTATGGCTACACCTTC
CASSREETGGPPYGYTF
>few|TRBJ1-5|.|TRBV5-1
TGCGCCAGCAGCTTGGAGGGAAGTGGGAATCAGCCCCAGCATTTT
CASSLEGSGNQPQHF
>.|TRBJ2-7|.|TRBV6-5
TGTGCCAGCAGTTACGGTTTCATGAGCTCCTACGAGCAGTACTTC
CASSYGFMSSYEQYF
>few|TRBJ1-5|TRBD1|TRBV23-1
TGCGCCAGCAGAGGGACAGCCAATCAGCCCCAGCATTTT
CASRGTANQPQHF
>few|TRBJ2-1|.|TRBV9
TGTGCCAGCAGTCCTATAGTCGGATCCTACAATGAGCAGTTCTTC
CASSPIVGSYNEQFF
>many|TRBJ1-4|.|TRBV19
TGTGCCAGTAGTATCATTGTGAACAGGGCCCTTGGGAAACTGTTTTTT
CASSIIVNRALGKLFF
>.|TRBJ1-1|.|TRBV3-1
TGTGCCAGCAGCCAAGCCATCATGAACACTGAAGCTTTCTTT
CASSQAIMNTEAFF
>few|TRBJ2-1|.|TRBV14
TGTGCCAGCAGCCAAAGGGACTCCTGGTACAATGAGCAGTTCTTC
CASSQRDSWYNEQFF
>.|TRBJ2-3|.|TRBV18
TGTGCCAGCTCACCCTATATCACAGATACGCAGTATTTT
CASSPYITDTQYF
>.|TRBJ1-6|TRBD1|TRBV9
TGTGCCAGCAGCGTAGCACAGGGGACTTCACCCCTCCACTTT
CASSVAQGTSPLHF
>many|TRBJ1-1|.|TRBV29-1
TGCAGCGTCTGGACGGGGTCGAACACTGAAGCTTTCTTT
CSVWTGSNTEAFF
>.|TRBJ2-7|TRBD1|TRBV5-1
TGCGCCAGCAGCTGGGGAAGACAGGGGGTTTACGAGCAGTACTTC
CASSWGRQGVYEQYF
>.|TRBJ2-1|.|TRBV11-3
TGTGCCAGCAGCTTAAGGGGTTTGTACAATGAGCAGTTCTTC
CASSLRGLYNEQFF
>.|TRBJ2-6|TRBD1|TRBV10-3
TGTGCCTTTTCGGGACAGGGGGCTAATGGGGCCAACGTCCTGACTTTC
CAFSGQGANGANVLTF
>many|TRBJ2-3|.|TRBV29-1
TGCAGCGTCGCGGAGAGCACAGATACGCAGTATTTT
CSVAESTDTQYF
>many|TRBJ2-1|.|TRBV9
TGTGCCAGCAGCTCTCGACAGGTTAATGAGCAGTTCTTC
CASSSRQVNEQFF
>many|TRBJ2-7|.|TRBV12-3/TRBV12-4
TGTGCCAGCAGTTCGATACGGTACGGCGGCGAGCAGTACTTC
CASSSIRYGGEQYF
>few|TRBJ1-5|.|TRBV6-5
TGTGCCAGCAGTTACTCGGACGGCCAGCCCCAGCATTTT
CASSYSDGQPQHF
>.|TRBJ2-7|TRBD1|TRBV7-2
TGTGCCAGCAGCTCCCGACAGGGGGACTACGAGCAGTACTTC
CASSSRQGDYEQYF
>few|TRBJ2-1|.|TRBV2
TGTGCCAGCAGTGAACGTTGGCCAGGGCCGGCAAGCAATGAGCAGTTCTTC
CASSERWPGPASNEQFF
>few|TRBJ2-4|TRBD2|TRBV10-3
TGTGCCATCAGTGGACAGCTCGGGGGGGCGGACATTCAGTACTTC
CAISGQLGGADIQYF
>.|TRBJ1-2|.|TRBV6-5
TGTGCCAGCTGGGAACCGGGCAATCCTAACTATGGCTACACCTTC
CASWEPGNPNYGYTF
>.|TRBJ2-1|TRBD1|TRBV11-3
TGTGCCAGCAGCTTAGTAGGGACAGGGGGCGAGTATGAGCAGTTCTTC
CASSLVGTGGEYEQFF
>many|TRBJ1-1|.|TRBV11-1
TGTGCCAGCAGCCGGGAACAGGGTATAACTGAAGCTTTCTTT
CASSREQGITEAFF
>few|TRBJ2-5|TRBD1|TRBV29-1
TGCAGCGTTGAACCGGGACAGGGGACATTTGCCCAGTACTTC
CSVEPGQGTFAQYF
>.|TRBJ2-3|.|TRBV7-2
TGTGCCAGCAGCTTAGGGCAGGGACCAGATACGCAGTATTTT
CASSLGQGPDTQYF
>few|TRBJ1-5|.|TRBV25-1
TGTGCCAGCAGTGGGGACGGCAATCAGCCCCAGCATTTT
CASSGDGNQPQHF
>few|TRBJ2-1|.|TRBV6-2/TRBV6-3
TGTGCCAGCACCCTCGGACAGCCTAGGGACAATGAGCAGTTCTTC
CASTLGQPRDNEQFF
>few|TRBJ2-2|TRBD1|TRBV4-3
TGCGCCAGCAGCCAACAGGGGGCGGGTACCGGGGAGCTGTTTTTT
CASSQQGAGTGELFF
>.|TRBJ1-6|.|TRBV14
TGTGCCAGCAGCCAAATTCACCCCGGACCAAGCTCCTATAATTCACCCCTCCACTTT
CASSQIHPGPSSYNSPLHF
>many|TRBJ2-4|.|TRBV9
TGTGCCAGCAGCGTAGGAGGGATTGGAGCCAAAAACATTCAGTACTTC
CASSVGGIGAKNIQYF
>.|TRBJ2-1|TRBD2|TRBV6-5
TGTGCCAGCAGTTCCTGGACTAGCGGCAACAATGAGCAGTTCTTC
CASSSWTSGNNEQFF
>many|TRBJ2-5|.|TRBV10-3
TGTGCCATCAGGAATCGACAGGACGGGGGAGAGACCCAGTACTTC
CAIRNRQDGGETQYF
>.|TRBJ2-3|TRBD2|TRBV4-2
TGTGCCAGCAGCCAAGCCTCTAGCGGCTTCACAGATACGCAGTATTTT
CASSQASSGFTDTQYF
>few|TRBJ2-5|TRBD2|TRBV4-3
TGCGCCAGCAGCCCGCAGGGCACTAGCGGGAGAGAGACCCAGTACTTC
CASSPQGTSGRETQYF
>many|TRBJ2-4|.|TRBV28
TGTGCCAGCATGGAGGGGAACATTCAGTACTTC
CASMEGNIQYF
>few|TRBJ2-7|TRBD2|TRBV7-8
TGTGCCAGCAGCCCGGGACTAGCGGGGGACGAGCAGTACTTC
CASSPGLAGDEQYF
>few|TRBJ1-1|.|TRBV11-3
TGTGCCAGCAGCCTTGAAGCCGAGGACACTGAAGCTTTCTTT
CASSLEAEDTEAFF
>.|TRBJ2-2|.|TRBV7-6
TGTGCCAGCAGCCCCCGCCTCCGGGGGGCGAGCGCCGGGGAGCTGTTTTTT
CASSPRLRGASAGELFF
>.|TRBJ1-1|.|TRBV7-2
TGTGCCAGCAGCTCAATAGCGGTAGGGGGCACTGAAGCTTTCTTT
CASSSIAVGGTEAFF
>.|TRBJ2-7|TRBD1|TRBV7-7
TGTGCTAGCAGGGACAGGATAACCCAAGTATCCTACGAGCAGTACTTC
CASRDRITQVSYEQYF